The source of this TCR beta chain is a study of shared clonotypes between healthy human individuals. Across the study: The composition of the donors was a couple of women and three men aged 18 to 49. Each donor's CD8 memory used one plate, CD8 naive two, each CD4 subset three. Study outcomes and limitations: Lower generation probabilities were found for non-shared clonotypes than for those shared by all four donors.

Concerning this clone itself: Its cognate antigen is unknown.

The CDR3 is 15 amino acids. V lost 4 bases, J lost 2 bases, and 7 bases stayed unmatched. Germline V gives CDR1 SGHRS, CDR2 YFSETQ. The data were produced by immunoSEQ multiplex PCR, yet TCRdb's version contains in-frame clones alone and is incomplete. The sample contains approximately 2,300,000 clones, 85% to 95% of which appear only once. The clonotype was recovered from a man younger than 35 in good health. Some clones in this sample may be carry-over from other donors' samples. Sample: naive CD4+ T cells from PBMCs. Indicated subset: CD45RA+ positively selected. The chain joins TRBV5-1 to TRBJ2-5; 8 positions match TRBD2. Written as DNA, the CDR3 is TGCGCCAGCAGCGGTGGCGGGGGGAGTCAAGAGACCCAGTACTTC. This sequence encodes CASSGGGGSQETQYF. Full variable domain (missing parts from reference TRBV5-1 and TRBJ2-5): KAGVTQTPRYLIKTRGQQVTLSCSPISGHRSVSWYQQTPGQGLQFLFEYFSETQRNKGNFPGRFSGRQFSNSRSEMNVSTLELGDSALYLCASSGGGGSQETQYFGPGTRLLVL.